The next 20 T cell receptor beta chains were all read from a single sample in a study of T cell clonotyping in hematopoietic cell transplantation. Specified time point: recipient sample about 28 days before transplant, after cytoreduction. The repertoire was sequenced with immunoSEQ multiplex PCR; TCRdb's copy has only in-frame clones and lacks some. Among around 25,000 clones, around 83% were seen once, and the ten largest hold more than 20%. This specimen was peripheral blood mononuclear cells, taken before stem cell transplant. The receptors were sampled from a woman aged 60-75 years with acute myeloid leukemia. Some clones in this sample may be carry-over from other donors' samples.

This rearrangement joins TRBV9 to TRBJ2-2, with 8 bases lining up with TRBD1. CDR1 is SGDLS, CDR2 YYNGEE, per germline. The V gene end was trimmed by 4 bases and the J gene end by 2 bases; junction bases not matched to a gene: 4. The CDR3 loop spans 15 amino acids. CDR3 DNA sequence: TGTGCCAGCAGCTCCGGGACAGGTAACACCGGGGAGCTGTTTTTT. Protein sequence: CASSSGTGNTGELFF.

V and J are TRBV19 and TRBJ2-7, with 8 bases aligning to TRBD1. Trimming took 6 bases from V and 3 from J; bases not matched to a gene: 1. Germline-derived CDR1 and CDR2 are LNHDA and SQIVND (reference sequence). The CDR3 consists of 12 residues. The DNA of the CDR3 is TGTGCCAGTAGCGGGACAGGCTACGAGCAGTACTTC. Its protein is CASSGTGYEQYF.

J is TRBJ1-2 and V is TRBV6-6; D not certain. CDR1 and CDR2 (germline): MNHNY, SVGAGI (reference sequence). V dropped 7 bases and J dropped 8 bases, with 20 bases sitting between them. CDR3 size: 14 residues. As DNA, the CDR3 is TGTGCCAGCACGACGAACGGGCCGAGAGGAGGCTACACCTTC. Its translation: CASTTNGPRGGYTF.

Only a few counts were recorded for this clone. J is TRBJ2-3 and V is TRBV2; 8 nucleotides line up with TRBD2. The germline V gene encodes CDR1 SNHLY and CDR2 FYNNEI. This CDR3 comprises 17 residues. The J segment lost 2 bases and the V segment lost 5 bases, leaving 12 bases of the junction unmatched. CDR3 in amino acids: CASSPYSAGAYTDTQYF. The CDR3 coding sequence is TGTGCCAGCAGTCCTTACTCAGCGGGAGCATACACAGATACGCAGTATTTT.

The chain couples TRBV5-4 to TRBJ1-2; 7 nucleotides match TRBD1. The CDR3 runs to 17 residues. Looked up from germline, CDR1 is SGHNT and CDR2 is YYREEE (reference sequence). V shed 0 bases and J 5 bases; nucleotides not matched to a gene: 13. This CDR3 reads CASSLEKGALKGYGYTF. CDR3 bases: TGTGCCAGCAGCTTGGAAAAGGGGGCGCTTAAGGGATATGGCTACACCTTC.

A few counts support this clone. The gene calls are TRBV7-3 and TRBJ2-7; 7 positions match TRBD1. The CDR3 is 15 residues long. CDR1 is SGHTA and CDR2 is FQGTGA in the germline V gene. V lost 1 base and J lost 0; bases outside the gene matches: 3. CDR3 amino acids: CASSLRPGGSYEQYF. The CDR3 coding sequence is TGTGCCAGCAGCTTAAGACCAGGGGGCTCCTACGAGCAGTACTTC.

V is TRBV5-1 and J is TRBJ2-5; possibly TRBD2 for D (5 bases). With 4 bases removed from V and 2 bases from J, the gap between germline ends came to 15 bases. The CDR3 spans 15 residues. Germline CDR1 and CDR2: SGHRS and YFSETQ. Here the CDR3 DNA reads TGCGCCAGCAGCCCCGGCGCAGCGGTGCAAGAGACCCAGTACTTC. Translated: CASSPGAAVQETQYF.

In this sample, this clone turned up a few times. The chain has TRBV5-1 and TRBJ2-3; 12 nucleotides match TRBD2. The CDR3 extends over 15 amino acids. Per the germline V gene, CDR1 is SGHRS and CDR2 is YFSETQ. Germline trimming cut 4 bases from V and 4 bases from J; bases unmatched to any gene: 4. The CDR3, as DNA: TGCGCCAGCAGCGCGACTAGCGGGAGCGCAGATACGCAGTATTTT. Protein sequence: CASSATSGSADTQYF.

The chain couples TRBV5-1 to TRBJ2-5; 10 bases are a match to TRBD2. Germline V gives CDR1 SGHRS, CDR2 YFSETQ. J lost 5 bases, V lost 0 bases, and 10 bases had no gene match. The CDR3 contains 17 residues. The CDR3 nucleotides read TGCGCCAGCAGCTTGGCCGTTTCTAGCGGGAGTTTGGAGACCCAGTACTTC. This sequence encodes CASSLAVSSGSLETQYF.

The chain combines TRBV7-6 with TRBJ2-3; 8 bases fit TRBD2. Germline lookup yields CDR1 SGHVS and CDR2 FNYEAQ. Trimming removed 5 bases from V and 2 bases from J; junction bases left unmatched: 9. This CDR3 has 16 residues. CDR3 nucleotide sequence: TGTGCCAGCAGCAAACTAGCGGTCGTTTTCACAGATACGCAGTATTTT. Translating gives CASSKLAVVFTDTQYF.

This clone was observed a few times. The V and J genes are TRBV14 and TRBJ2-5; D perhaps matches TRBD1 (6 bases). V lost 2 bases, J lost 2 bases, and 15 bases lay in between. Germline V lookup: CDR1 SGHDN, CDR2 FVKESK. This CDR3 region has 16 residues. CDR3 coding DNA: TGTGCCAGCAGCCAAAAATTACAGGGTAGGCAAGAGACCCAGTACTTC. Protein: CASSQKLQGRQETQYF.

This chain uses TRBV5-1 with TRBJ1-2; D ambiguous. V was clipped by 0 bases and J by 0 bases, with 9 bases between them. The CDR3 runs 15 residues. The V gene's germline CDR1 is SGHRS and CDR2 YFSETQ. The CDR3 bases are TGCGCCAGCAGCTTGGGCACTTCAGCTAACTATGGCTACACCTTC. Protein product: CASSLGTSANYGYTF.

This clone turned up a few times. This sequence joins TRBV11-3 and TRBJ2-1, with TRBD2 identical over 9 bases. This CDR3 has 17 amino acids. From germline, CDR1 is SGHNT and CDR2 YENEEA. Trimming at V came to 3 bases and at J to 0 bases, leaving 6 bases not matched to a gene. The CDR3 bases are TGTGCCAGCAGCTTGTATAGCGGGAGCCACTCCTACAATGAGCAGTTCTTC. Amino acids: CASSLYSGSHSYNEQFF.

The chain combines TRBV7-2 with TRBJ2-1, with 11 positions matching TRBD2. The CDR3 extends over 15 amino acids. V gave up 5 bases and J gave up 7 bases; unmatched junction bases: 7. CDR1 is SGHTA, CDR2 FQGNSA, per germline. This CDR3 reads CASSLTSGEGNEQFF. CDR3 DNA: TGTGCCAGCAGCCTGACTAGCGGGGAAGGAAATGAGCAGTTCTTC.

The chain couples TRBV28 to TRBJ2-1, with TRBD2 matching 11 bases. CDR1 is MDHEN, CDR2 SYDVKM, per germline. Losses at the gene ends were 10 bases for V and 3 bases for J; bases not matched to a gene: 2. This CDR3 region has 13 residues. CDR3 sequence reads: CAIGTSGYNEQFF. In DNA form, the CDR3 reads TGTGCCATAGGGACTAGCGGCTACAATGAGCAGTTCTTC. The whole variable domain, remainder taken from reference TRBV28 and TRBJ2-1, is DVKVTQSSRYLVKRTGEKVFLECVQDMDHENMFWYRQDPGLGLRLIYFSYDVKMKEKGDIPEGYSVSREKKERFSLILESASTNQTSMYLCAIGTSGYNEQFFGPGTRLTVL.

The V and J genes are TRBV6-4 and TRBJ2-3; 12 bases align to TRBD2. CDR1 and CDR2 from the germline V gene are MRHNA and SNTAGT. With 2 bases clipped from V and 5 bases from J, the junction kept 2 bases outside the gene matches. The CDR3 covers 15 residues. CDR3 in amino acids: CASSDTSGGQDTQYF. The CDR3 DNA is TGTGCCAGCAGTGACACTAGCGGGGGGCAAGATACGCAGTATTTT.

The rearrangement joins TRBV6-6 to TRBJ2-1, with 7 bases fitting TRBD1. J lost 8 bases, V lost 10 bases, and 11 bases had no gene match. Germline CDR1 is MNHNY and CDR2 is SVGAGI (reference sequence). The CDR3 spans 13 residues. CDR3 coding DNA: TGTGCCATCACGAGTCGAGGGGGCGATGAGCAGTTCTTC. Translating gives CAITSRGGDEQFF.

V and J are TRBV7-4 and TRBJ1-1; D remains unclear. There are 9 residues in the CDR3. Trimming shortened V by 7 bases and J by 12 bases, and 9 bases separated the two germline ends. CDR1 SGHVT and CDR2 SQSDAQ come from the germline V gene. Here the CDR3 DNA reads TGTGCCAGCATCCCGGTAACTTTCTTT. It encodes CASIPVTFF.

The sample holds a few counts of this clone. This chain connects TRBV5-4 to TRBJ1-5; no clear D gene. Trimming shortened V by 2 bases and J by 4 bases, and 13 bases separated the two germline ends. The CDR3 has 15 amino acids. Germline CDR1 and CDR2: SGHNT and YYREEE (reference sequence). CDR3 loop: CASSFGPHENQPQHF. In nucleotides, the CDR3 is TGTGCCAGCAGCTTCGGGCCTCACGAAAATCAGCCCCAGCATTTT.

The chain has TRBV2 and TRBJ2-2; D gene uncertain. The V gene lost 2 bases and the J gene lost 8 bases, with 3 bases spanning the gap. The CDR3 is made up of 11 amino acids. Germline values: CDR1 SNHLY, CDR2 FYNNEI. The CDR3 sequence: CASSETGELFF. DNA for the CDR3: TGTGCCAGCAGTGAAACAGGGGAGCTGTTTTTT.